This TCR beta chain was profiled in a study of regulatory T cells in long-lasting Graves disease. The overall study: Persistence in Graves' disease required over 5 years of antithyroid drugs plus positive TSH receptor antibodies.

Building the TCR beta libraries relied on iRepertoire HTBI primers, and CDR3 regions underwent Arm-PCR. TCRdb ran MiXCR on the multiplex PCR reads and lists one entry per CDR3 protein. The table records fewer than 400,000 distinct CDR3 sequences, 20% of them present only once. CDR3 length: 13 amino acids. From germline, CDR1 is MNHNS and CDR2 SASEGT. Deletions cut 5 bases from V and 5 bases from J, with 12 bases between. General study findings and limits: With persistent disease, TRBV28, TRBJ1-2 and TRBJ2-5 were the favored segments. Persistent Graves' cases showed lower TCR diversity than newly diagnosed cases.

About this clonotype: Its specificity is not known.

Time point in this sample: persistent/refractory GD, antithyroid drugs over 5 years with positive TRAb. Generation of the TCR library employed RNA extracted from PBMCs. As collected, the peripheral blood samples measured 8 to 9 milliliters each and went into EDTA tubes. This chain connects TRBV6-1 to TRBJ2-5; D not resolved. The sample in question was peripheral blood mononuclear cells (PBMCs), obtained when the disease was refractory, from a patient treated with antithyroid drugs. This TCR was sampled from a female donor with Graves disease. The CDR3 nucleotides read TGTGCCAGCAGTCTTGGTTTCCCCGAGACCCAGTACTTC. The encoded protein is CASSLGFPETQYF.